This record covers a single T cell receptor (beta chain). What it binds is unknown. This sample stems from a study of T cell repertoires in cytomegalovirus infection. Study details: Alongside well-studied HLA-B-restricted CMV epitopes, recently identified HLA-C-restricted CMV epitopes were also used.

A single record per CDR3 protein comes from TCRdb applying MiXCR to the reads. Seen here are about 890,000 distinct CDR3 sequences, under 40% observed once, and the top ten hold roughly 13%. Per germline, CDR1 SGHVS and CDR2 FNYEAQ. The CDR3 runs 16 residues. Trimming left V 0 bases short and J 0 bases short, with 10 bases between. The receptor was isolated from a human donor in good health (CMV status not recorded). Some clones in this sample may be carry-over from other donors' samples. The chain recombines TRBV7-6 with TRBJ2-3; D is possibly TRBD2 (5 bases). Source: cultured CD8+ T cells from PBMCs, taken from culture after CMV antigen stimulation. CDR3 region: CASSLATSGSTDTQYF. Here the CDR3 DNA reads TGTGCCAGCAGCTTAGCGACCAGCGGTAGCACAGATACGCAGTATTTT.